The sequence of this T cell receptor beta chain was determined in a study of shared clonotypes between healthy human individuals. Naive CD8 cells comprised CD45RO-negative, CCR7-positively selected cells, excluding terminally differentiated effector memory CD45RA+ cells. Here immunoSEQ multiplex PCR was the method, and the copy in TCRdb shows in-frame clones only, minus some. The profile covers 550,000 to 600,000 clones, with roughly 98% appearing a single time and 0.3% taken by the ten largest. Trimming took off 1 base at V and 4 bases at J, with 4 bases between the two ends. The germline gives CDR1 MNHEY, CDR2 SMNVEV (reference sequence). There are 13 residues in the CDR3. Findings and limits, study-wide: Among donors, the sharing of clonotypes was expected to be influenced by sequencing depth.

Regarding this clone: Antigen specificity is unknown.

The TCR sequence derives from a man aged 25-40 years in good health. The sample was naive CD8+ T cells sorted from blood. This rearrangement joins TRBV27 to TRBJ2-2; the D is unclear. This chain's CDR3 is CASSLLATGELFF. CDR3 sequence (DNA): TGTGCCAGCAGTTTATTGGCCACCGGGGAGCTGTTTTTT.